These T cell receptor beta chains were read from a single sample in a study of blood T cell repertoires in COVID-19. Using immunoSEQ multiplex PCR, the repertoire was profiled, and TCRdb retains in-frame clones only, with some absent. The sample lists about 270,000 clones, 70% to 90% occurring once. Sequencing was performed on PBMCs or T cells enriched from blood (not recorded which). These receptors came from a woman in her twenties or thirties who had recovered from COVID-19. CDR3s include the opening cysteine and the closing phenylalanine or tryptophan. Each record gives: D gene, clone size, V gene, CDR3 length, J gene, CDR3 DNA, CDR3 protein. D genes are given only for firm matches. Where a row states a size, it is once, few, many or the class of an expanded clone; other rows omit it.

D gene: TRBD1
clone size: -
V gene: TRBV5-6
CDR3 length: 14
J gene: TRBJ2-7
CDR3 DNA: TGTGCCAGCAGCTCGAGGACAGGTTCCTACGAGCAGTACTTC
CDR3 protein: CASSSRTGSYEQYF

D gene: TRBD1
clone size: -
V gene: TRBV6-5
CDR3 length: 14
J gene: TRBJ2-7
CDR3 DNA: TGTGCCAGCAGTTATGCAGGGGGCGGATACGAGCAGTACTTC
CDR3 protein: CASSYAGGGYEQYF

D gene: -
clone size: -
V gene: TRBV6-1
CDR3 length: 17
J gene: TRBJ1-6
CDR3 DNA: TGTGCCAGCAGTGAACTTGGAACGCAGGGTTCCAATTCACCCCTCCACTTT
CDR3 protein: CASSELGTQGSNSPLHF

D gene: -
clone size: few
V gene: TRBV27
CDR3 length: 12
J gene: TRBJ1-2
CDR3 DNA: TGTGCCAGCACAGGGAAGGGATATGGCTACACCTTC
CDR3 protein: CASTGKGYGYTF

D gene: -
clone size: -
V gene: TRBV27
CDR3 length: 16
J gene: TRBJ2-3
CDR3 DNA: TGTGCCAGCAGTTTATCAATTCGGGGGGCCACAGATACGCAGTATTTT
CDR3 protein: CASSLSIRGATDTQYF

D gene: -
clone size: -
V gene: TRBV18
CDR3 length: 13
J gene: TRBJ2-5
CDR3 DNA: TGTGCCAGCTCACCAGCGGTGATGGAGACCCAGTACTTC
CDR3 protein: CASSPAVMETQYF

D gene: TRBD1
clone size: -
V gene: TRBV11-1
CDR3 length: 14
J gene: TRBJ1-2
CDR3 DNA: TGTGCCAGCAGCGCGGGACAGGGTTCCCATGGCTACACCTTC
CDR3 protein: CASSAGQGSHGYTF

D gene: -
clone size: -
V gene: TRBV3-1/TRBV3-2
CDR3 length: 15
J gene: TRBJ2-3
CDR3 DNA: TGTGCCAGCAGCCAAGATAGGGGTTGGGTCGATACGCAGTATTTT
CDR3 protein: CASSQDRGWVDTQYF

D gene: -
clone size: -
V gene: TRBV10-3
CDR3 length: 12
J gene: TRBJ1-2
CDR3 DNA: TGTGCCATCAGTGACAGGGCCAGTGGCTACACCTTC
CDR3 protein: CAISDRASGYTF

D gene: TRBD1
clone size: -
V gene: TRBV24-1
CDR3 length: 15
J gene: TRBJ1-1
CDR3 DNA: TGTGCCACCAGTGATTCCAGGACAGGGGACAATGAAGCTTTCTTT
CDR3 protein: CATSDSRTGDNEAFF